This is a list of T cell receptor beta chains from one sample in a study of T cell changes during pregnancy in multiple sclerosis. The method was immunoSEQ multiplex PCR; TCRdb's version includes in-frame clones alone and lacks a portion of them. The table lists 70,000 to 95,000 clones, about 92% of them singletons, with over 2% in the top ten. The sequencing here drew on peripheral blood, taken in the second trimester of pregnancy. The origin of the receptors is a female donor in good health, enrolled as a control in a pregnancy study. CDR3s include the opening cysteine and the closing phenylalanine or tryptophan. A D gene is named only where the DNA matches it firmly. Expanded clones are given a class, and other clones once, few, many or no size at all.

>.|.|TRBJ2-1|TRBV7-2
TGTGCCAGCAGCTTCCAGGTTGGTGAGCAGTTCTTC
CASSFQVGEQFF
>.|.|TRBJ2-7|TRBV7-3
TGTGCCAGCAGCCCCAGCGGCGGGTACGAGCAGTACTTC
CASSPSGGYEQYF
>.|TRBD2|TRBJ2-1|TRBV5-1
TGCGCCAGCAGCAGGACGGGACTAGGCTACAATGAGCAGTTCTTC
CASSRTGLGYNEQFF
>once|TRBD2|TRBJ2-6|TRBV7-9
TGTGCCACCCCGGGGGGACCCTACTCTGGGGCCAACGTCCTGACTTTC
CATPGGPYSGANVLTF
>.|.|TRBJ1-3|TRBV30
TGTGCCTGGAGTGACAGGGCTGGCTCGGAAAACACCATATATTTT
CAWSDRAGSENTIYF
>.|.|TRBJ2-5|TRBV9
TGTGCCAGCAGCGTAGTTGGGGGCGCGGAGACCCAGTACTTC
CASSVVGGAETQYF
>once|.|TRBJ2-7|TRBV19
TGTGCCAGTGATCCTGGACAGACTTCGGGGGAGCAGTACTTC
CASDPGQTSGEQYF
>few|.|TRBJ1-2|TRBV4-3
TGCGCCAGCAGCCAAGGAGGGGGCTATGGCTACACCTTC
CASSQGGGYGYTF
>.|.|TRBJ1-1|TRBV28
TGTGCCAGCAGTTCTCCGGGTGGAGAAGCTTTCTTT
CASSSPGGEAFF
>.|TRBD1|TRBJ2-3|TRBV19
TGTGCCAGTAGTAAAGGACAGGGCGGTACAGATACGCAGTATTTT
CASSKGQGGTDTQYF
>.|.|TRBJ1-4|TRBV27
TGTGCCAGCAGCCCCCCCGCGGAGGTGGGTTTTGAAAAACTGTTTTTT
CASSPPAEVGFEKLFF
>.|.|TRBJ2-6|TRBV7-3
TGTGCCAGCAGCTTGTCAGGGGGGTTAGCTGGGGCCAACGTCCTGACTTTC
CASSLSGGLAGANVLTF
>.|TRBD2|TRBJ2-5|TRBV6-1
TGTGCCAGCAGTGAGGCTAGCGGGGGGCGAGAGACCCAGTACTTC
CASSEASGGRETQYF